This T cell receptor beta chain was sequenced for a study of response to subunit inactivated influenza vaccine. Study-level points and caveats: Researchers suggested that each seasonal influenza vaccination recruits few new T cells.

This CDR3 has 15 residues. V was shortened by 3 bases and J by 4 bases, with 15 bases between the two germline ends. Per germline, CDR1 LGHNA and CDR2 YSLEER. TCRdb re-analysed the RT-PCR reads in MiXCR, keeping a single row per CDR3 protein. Of fewer than 800,000 distinct CDR3 sequences detected, approximately 14% appear once; the ten largest clones hold 11%. This clonotype was picked up a small number of times. The target antigen is unknown. This sample comprised PBMCs from blood, obtained roughly 13 days after vaccination. The sequence was obtained from a man between 45 and 60 years old who received an inactivated influenza vaccine. The chain has TRBV4-3 and TRBJ2-5; D perhaps matches TRBD2 (5 bases). In DNA, the CDR3 is TGCGCCAGCAGCCAGGAATTAGCTGGGAGAGAGACCCAGTACTTC. The encoded protein is CASSQELAGRETQYF.